The TCR beta chain under discussion was sequenced for a study of T cells in Graves' hyperthyroidism and ophthalmopathy (dated by TCRdb to the late 2010s). With regard to the full study: Peripheral blood was collected at initial diagnosis, before any treatment. TCR Vbeta CDR3 sequencing of some 140 peripheral blood samples (roughly 43 ophthalmopathy, around 80 hyperthyroidism and roughly 17 progressor patients) is reported in the paper. To identify TCR V-J signatures that set the groups apart, the researchers used a discovery cohort of roughly 100 patients, made up of 43 with Graves' ophthalmopathy and 57 with stable Graves' hyperthyroidism. Prospective prediction of ophthalmopathy was tested in an independent validation cohort of about 19 hyperthyroidism patients and some 17 patients who later progressed to ophthalmopathy. Once sampling was done, hyperthyroidism patients were given methimazole at a starting dose of 30 mg daily, whereas ophthalmopathy patients were given high-dose intravenous methylprednisolone. The 95 to 100 discovery patients were randomly split 7:3 into training and test sets. Thyroid tissue and blood T-cell repertoires from six Graves' hyperthyroidism patients were also compared in the study.

Comments on this clonotype: Its antigen remains undetermined. No base qualities exist here, and no much larger clone lies one base off it.

At the junction V is shortened by 0 bases and J by 7 bases; bases outside the gene matches: 5. The germline V gene supplies CDR1 SGHDN and CDR2 FVKESK. The CDR3 goes from the cysteine to the phenylalanine over 15 residues. The DNA shown is the 45-base CDR3, in frame from base 1. TCR beta CDR3 regions were amplified from RNA transcripts. For the first round of RT-PCR on the TCR CDR3, the HTBI primer set was used together with the Qiagen OneStep RT-PCR kit. The libraries were constructed in a second round of multiplex PCR and then size-selected and purified. Sequencing of the libraries was done on an Illumina HiSeq2000 using paired-end 100 bp reads. As for the original processing: SOAPnuke was used to process the raw data, removing reads that contained adapters or uncalled bases, had a mean Phred below 15, or lacked an exact match to the constant primer or identifier. COPE v1.2.5 was used to merge high-quality paired reads, and clonotypes were defined as unique nucleotide sequences. MiTCR v1.1 was used to align the clonotypes against IMGT TRBV, TRBD and TRBJ reference segments. The analysis included only V-J combinations with a frequency above 0.0001, which together covered around 99% of the repertoires. The TCS score was defined as F50 (clonal expansion) divided by E x V (chaos), with BLOSUM62-based TCRdist calculated between CDR3 peptides within each V-J. Welch's t-statistics and random forest reduced 450 to 600 V-J features to 13, which were used in a naive Bayes classifier (R e1071). TCRdb trimmed public reads at Q25 via fastp, called clones via MiXCR and kept in-frame beta chains. Entries that share a CDR3 protein sequence are merged under the most common genes and DNA. TCRdb's processing, not the study's, gives the V and J calls here. The sample yields about 270,000 distinct CDR3 sequences; approximately 23% were counted once. The ten most abundant clones make up around 65% of the sample.

What the study reported, not specific to this receptor: In cross-validation, a model built on a 13 V-J signature told ophthalmopathy apart from stable hyperthyroidism with roughly 87% sensitivity and approximately 81% specificity, and in testing the same model reached 80%/75%. In validation, the model predicted progression to ophthalmopathy a median of about 6 months before onset, with roughly 70% sensitivity and nearly 75% specificity. Most expanded thyroid clonotypes (frequency above 0.001) were also detected in blood, suggesting blood repertoires may reflect thyroid immune responses. Sample size was not statistically predetermined, and investigators were not blinded to group allocation.

Ophthalmopathy patients had moderately to severely active disease, with a Clinical Activity Score of 3 or more, a NOSPECS grade of 4 or more, and a disease duration of less than 3 months. Patients with uncontrolled infections, other autoimmune diseases, pregnancy or lactation were excluded. Diagnoses relied on clinical symptoms, serum thyroxine and TRAb, thyroid ultrasound and orbital computed tomography. PBMCs were separated from approximately 9.9 ml of fresh peripheral blood using Ficoll-Paque density gradient centrifugation. Trizol reagent was used to extract total RNA, and RNA quality was then checked on an Agilent 2100 Bioanalyzer.

The rearranged chain carries TRBV14 and TRBJ2-7; 11 central nucleotides agree with TRBD2. Source material: blood. This TCR was sampled from a man under 40 with Graves' ophthalmopathy. DNA sequence: TGTGCCAGCAGCCAAGATCTAGCGGGAGGAAGAGAGCAGTACTTC. Protein translation: CASSQDLAGGREQYF.